These 25 T cell receptor beta chains were sequenced from one sample in a study of T cell responses to AZD1222 COVID-19 vaccine. TCRdb's table, derived via immunoSEQ multiplex PCR, lists solely in-frame clones and lacks some. The table shows under 150,000 clones, with roughly nine tenths occurring only once. Sequencing used peripheral blood, obtained on day 0 of AZD1222 vaccination. The receptors shown here come from an adult in good health.

The rearrangement joins TRBV12-5 to TRBJ1-5; D is unclear. Germline lookup yields CDR1 LGHNT and CDR2 FRNRAP. This CDR3 contains 16 residues. The germline V and J ends were trimmed by 0 bases and 4 bases, with 13 bases remaining between them. In DNA form, the CDR3 reads TGTGCTAGTGGTTTGGTACTCCGGGGATGGAATCAGCCCCAGCATTTT. This codes for CASGLVLRGWNQPQHF.

The chain employs TRBV29-1 and TRBJ2-7, with TRBD1 matching over 9 bases. CDR1 is SQVTM, CDR2 ANQGSEA, per germline. V was clipped by 6 bases and J by 0 bases; unmatched bases: 6. The CDR3 has 14 amino acids. The CDR3 here is CSVDGTGSSYEQYF. As DNA, the CDR3 is TGCAGCGTCGACGGGACAGGGAGCTCCTACGAGCAGTACTTC.

The chain combines TRBV30 with TRBJ2-5; 7 bases agree with TRBD1. V lost 2 bases and J lost 0; bases outside the gene matches: 3. This CDR3 spans 14 amino acids. Germline CDR1 and CDR2: GTSNPN and SVGIG (reference sequence). CDR3 nucleotide sequence: TGTGCCTGGAGTAACAGGGGTTACCAAGAGACCCAGTACTTC. Amino acid sequence: CAWSNRGYQETQYF.

This CDR3 reads CASKLQGHRTDTQYF. CDR3 bases: TGTGCCAGCAAACTACAGGGACACCGCACAGATACGCAGTATTTT. This sequence joins TRBV6-5 and TRBJ2-3; possibly TRBD1 for D (6 bases). V was pared by 7 bases and J by 1 base, with 15 bases between. Germline CDR1 reads MNHEY; CDR2 reads SVGAGI. The CDR3 length is 15 residues.

In its sample, this clone was seen once. The gene calls are TRBV28 and TRBJ2-7, with D tentatively TRBD1 (5 bases). This CDR3 contains 13 residues. The V gene lost 2 bases and the J gene lost 5 bases, with 10 bases spanning the gap. The germline V gene has CDR1 MDHEN and CDR2 SYDVKM. The CDR3 region has the DNA TGTGCCAGCAGTTTACAGGGTTGGGACGAGCAGTACTTC. Its translation is CASSLQGWDEQYF.

The V call is TRBV18, the J call TRBJ1-1, with no clear D. The CDR3 runs to 14 residues. Germline V gene sequence: CDR1 KGHSH, CDR2 LQKENI. V lost 2 bases, J lost 0 bases, and 7 bases lay in between. The CDR3 DNA reads TGTGCCAGCTCACCATTGTCCGTGAACACTGAAGCTTTCTTT. This gives the protein CASSPLSVNTEAFF.

This rearrangement joins TRBV12-3 or TRBV12-4 to TRBJ1-2; unclear D gene. Trimming stripped 6 bases from V and 4 bases from J, with 9 bases between. The CDR3 loop spans 12 amino acids. The CDR3 bases are TGTGCCAGCAGGCCGACAAGCTATGGCTACACCTTC. Its translation: CASRPTSYGYTF.

This chain links TRBV9 with TRBJ2-3; the D is unclear. The CDR3 loop spans 12 amino acids. V was cut by 4 bases and J by 2 bases, with 5 bases left in between. Germline lookup yields CDR1 SGDLS and CDR2 YYNGEE. The CDR3 loop is CASSPHTDTQYF. CDR3 nucleotide sequence: TGTGCCAGCAGCCCACACACAGATACGCAGTATTTT.

The chain combines TRBV10-3 with TRBJ1-2; 8 bases agree with TRBD1. Germline CDR1 and CDR2: ENHRY and SYGVKD. This CDR3 is built from 15 residues. The V and J ends lost 3 bases and 4 bases, in that order; junction bases with no gene match: 7. CDR3 loop: CAISEPGTGFYGYTF. The CDR3 bases are TGTGCCATCAGTGAACCCGGGACAGGATTCTATGGCTACACCTTC.

The J gene is TRBJ2-1, the V gene TRBV11-2, with TRBD2 identical over 9 bases. Germline CDR1 SGHAT, CDR2 FQNNGV. This CDR3 has 17 amino acids. V lost 2 bases to trimming and J lost 5 bases; unmatched junction nucleotides: 10. CDR3 region: CASSLRLGLATHNEQFF. CDR3 coding DNA: TGTGCCAGCAGCTTAAGACTTGGACTAGCGACGCACAATGAGCAGTTCTTC.

The chain couples TRBV5-6 to TRBJ1-1, with D hard to call. Germline assignment: CDR1 SGHDT and CDR2 YYEEEE. V was clipped by 0 bases and J by 0 bases, with 6 bases between them. The CDR3 length is 14 residues. The CDR3 sequence is CASSLVGVNTEAFF. The DNA for the CDR3 is TGTGCCAGCAGCTTGGTTGGGGTGAACACTGAAGCTTTCTTT.

The CDR3 nucleotides read TGCGCCAGCAGCCCTTACCCAACAGCGCTCTACGAGCAGTACTTC. Its translation is CASSPYPTALYEQYF. V gene TRBV4-3 combines with J gene TRBJ2-7; unclear D gene. The CDR3 sequence is 15 residues long. Germline V lookup: CDR1 LGHNA, CDR2 YSLEER. Trimming cost V 4 bases and J 3 bases, with 16 bases left between them.

The V call is TRBV28, the J call TRBJ2-3; 14 positions match TRBD2. The CDR3 has 16 amino acids. CDR1 and CDR2 (germline): MDHEN, SYDVKM. Unmatched junction bases numbered 9, after V lost 8 bases and J lost 5 bases. CDR3 sequence: CASVGLAGVWEDTQYF. The CDR3 nucleotides read TGTGCCAGCGTGGGACTAGCGGGAGTATGGGAAGATACGCAGTATTTT.

The chain has TRBV19 and TRBJ1-5, with D uncertain. The CDR3 extends over 13 amino acids. Germline V gives CDR1 LNHDA, CDR2 SQIVND (reference sequence). V shed 7 bases and J shed 4 bases, with 11 bases lying between them. As DNA, the CDR3 is TGTGCCAGTAACATGCGAGGGAATCAGCCCCAGCATTTT. It translates to CASNMRGNQPQHF.

This chain links TRBV29-1 with TRBJ1-2; no firm D call. In germline, CDR1 is SQVTM, CDR2 ANQGSEA. V was cut by 5 bases and J by 5 bases, with 12 bases left in between. CDR3 length: 12 residues. The CDR3 DNA reads as TGCAGCGTTAATTTCTTGCAGTATGGCTACACCTTC. Translating gives CSVNFLQYGYTF.

The V and J genes are TRBV11-3 and TRBJ2-3; either TRBD1 or TRBD2 may supply D (5 bases each). From germline, CDR1 is SGHNT and CDR2 YENEEA. The CDR3 sequence is 16 residues long. With 5 bases removed from V and 5 bases from J, the gap between germline ends came to 20 bases. The CDR3 region is CASSPPSVRGVDTQYF. CDR3 coding DNA: TGTGCCAGCAGCCCGCCGAGTGTAAGAGGGGTAGATACGCAGTATTTT.

The chain employs TRBV7-6 and TRBJ1-4; the D gene is possibly TRBD1 (6 bases). V was cut by 4 bases and J by 4 bases, with 19 bases left in between. This CDR3 has 17 amino acids. The germline gives CDR1 SGHVS, CDR2 FNYEAQ. The DNA of the CDR3 is TGTGCCAGCAGCTCGAGAGATCCCGGGACAATTAATGAAAAACTGTTTTTT. It specifies CASSSRDPGTINEKLFF.

V is TRBV6-2 or TRBV6-3 and J is TRBJ1-6, with 9 bases identical to TRBD1. The CDR3 length is 15 residues. J lost 9 bases, V lost 6 bases, and 9 bases had no gene match. In germline, CDR1 is MNHEY, CDR2 SVGEGT. CDR3 bases: TGTGCCAGCAGCGCCCCACAGGGGGCATTTTCACCCCTCCACTTT. As protein: CASSAPQGAFSPLHF.

V usage is TRBV7-3 and J usage is TRBJ1-5; D is ambiguous. Trimming took off 4 bases at V and 0 bases at J, with 10 bases between the two ends. The CDR3 sequence is 15 residues long. Germline V CDR1 and CDR2: SGHTA, FQGTGA. The DNA for the CDR3 is TGTGCCAGCAGCTCTCAGTGGGATAGCAATCAGCCCCAGCATTTT. It translates to CASSSQWDSNQPQHF.

The chain employs TRBV9 and TRBJ1-4; 7 nucleotides match TRBD1. With V trimmed by 4 bases and J by 1 base, 7 bases remained unmatched. The CDR3 length is 16 residues. Germline V gives CDR1 SGDLS, CDR2 YYNGEE. Here the CDR3 DNA reads TGTGCCAGCAGCTCAACAGGGGTCCAAACTAATGAAAAACTGTTTTTT. Translation gives CASSSTGVQTNEKLFF.

The chain employs TRBV25-1 and TRBJ1-6; 11 bases align to TRBD1. CDR1 and CDR2 from the germline V gene are MGHDK and SYGVNS. The CDR3 covers 14 residues. Losses at the gene ends were 6 bases for V and 9 bases for J; bases not matched to a gene: 4. The CDR3 DNA follows: TGTGCCAGCAGGGGACAGGGGGAAGGTTCACCCCTCCACTTT. This gives the protein CASRGQGEGSPLHF. Combining the CDR3 with reference TRBV25-1 and TRBJ1-6 gives the whole variable domain EADIYQTPRYLVIGTGKKITLECSQTMGHDKMYWYQQDPGMELHLIHYSYGVNSTEKGDLSSESTVSRIRTEHFPLTLESARPSHTSQYLCASRGQGEGSPLHFGNGTRLTVT.

The chain joins TRBV28 to TRBJ2-2; TRBD1 agrees at 7 bases. This CDR3 region has 15 residues. V was clipped by 8 bases and J by 0 bases; unmatched bases: 6. CDR1 is MDHEN and CDR2 is SYDVKM in the germline V gene. The CDR3 DNA follows: TGTGCCAGCGCGAAGGACAGGACGAACACCGGGGAGCTGTTTTTT. This encodes CASAKDRTNTGELFF.

The chain employs TRBV13 and TRBJ1-1; D unresolved. This CDR3 contains 14 residues. The germline V gene has CDR1 PRHDT and CDR2 FYEKMQ (reference sequence). V shed 1 base and J shed 1 base, with 7 bases lying between them. The CDR3 spells CASSLAPGNTEAFF. The CDR3 DNA sequence: TGTGCCAGCAGCTTAGCTCCAGGGAACACTGAAGCTTTCTTT.

CDR3 DNA: TGTGCCAGCAGCCTCCGGGACGAGAACACTGAAGCTTTCTTT. Its translation: CASSLRDENTEAFF. The genes are TRBV7-9 and TRBJ1-1, with D perhaps TRBD1 (5 bases). V dropped 5 bases and J dropped 1 base, with 11 bases sitting between them. Germline V gives CDR1 SEHNR, CDR2 FQNEAQ (reference sequence). The CDR3 totals 14 residues. Complete variable domain (other parts from reference TRBV7-9 and TRBJ1-1): DTGVSQNPRHKITKRGQNVTFRCDPISEHNRLYWYRQTLGQGPEFLTYFQNEAQLEKSRLLSDRFSAERPKGSFSTLEIQRTEQGDSAMYLCASSLRDENTEAFFGQGTRLTVV.

This clone was seen a few times. The chain links TRBV7-7 to TRBJ2-7; 9 nucleotides agree with TRBD1. The CDR3 is 17 residues long. V lost 5 bases and J lost 2; bases outside the gene matches: 13. The germline CDR1 and CDR2 sequences are SSHAT and FNYEAQ (reference sequence). The CDR3 reads CASSRRVPRDRAYEQYF. CDR3 nucleotide sequence: TGTGCCAGCAGCCGAAGGGTCCCCCGGGACAGGGCCTACGAGCAGTACTTC.